The 16 T cell receptor beta chains reported below all come from one sample, sequenced in a study of T cell changes during pregnancy in multiple sclerosis. Clones were read by immunoSEQ multiplex PCR, and TCRdb kept only the in-frame ones, dropping some. The sample holds approximately 80,000 clones, over 90% seen once. Sequenced here: peripheral blood, sampled in the third trimester of pregnancy. The source of these receptors is a female donor with multiple sclerosis, enrolled in a pregnancy study.

This chain connects TRBV29-1 to TRBJ2-7; 10 bases fit TRBD2. Germline trimming cut 3 bases from V and 3 bases from J; bases unmatched to any gene: 2. CDR1 is SQVTM, CDR2 ANQGSEA, per germline. CDR3 size: 13 residues. CDR3 sequence: CSVDPSGSYEQYF. As DNA, the CDR3 is TGCAGCGTTGACCCTAGCGGGAGCTACGAGCAGTACTTC.

The chain recombines TRBV5-1 with TRBJ2-3, with D possibly matching TRBD1 (6 bases). The ends were cut back, 3 bases at V and 1 base at J, with 12 bases in the middle. CDR3 length equals 15 residues. Germline assignment: CDR1 SGHRS and CDR2 YFSETQ. The CDR3 sequence is CASSSTGLGTDTQYF. DNA for the CDR3: TGCGCCAGCAGCTCGACAGGCTTAGGCACAGATACGCAGTATTTT.

The genes are TRBV19 and TRBJ1-2; 9 nucleotides agree with TRBD1. J lost 8 bases, V lost 4 bases, and 11 bases had no gene match. From germline, CDR1 is LNHDA and CDR2 SQIVND (reference sequence). This CDR3 comprises 15 residues. The CDR3 reads CASSKDRDRAGGYTF. The CDR3 DNA reads as TGTGCCAGTAGTAAAGACCGGGACAGGGCGGGCGGCTACACCTTC.

This chain joins TRBV7-2 and TRBJ1-4, with D perhaps matching TRBD1 (6 bases). Trimming took off 2 bases at V and 6 bases at J, with 10 bases between the two ends. Germline CDR1 reads SGHTA; CDR2 reads FQGNSA. The CDR3 has 14 residues. CDR3 in amino acids: CASSLRSGDEKLFF. CDR3 DNA: TGTGCCAGCAGCTTAAGGTCAGGGGATGAAAAACTGTTTTTT.

This chain connects TRBV10-1 to TRBJ2-2, with 7 nucleotides matching TRBD1. Trimming at V came to 9 bases and at J to 1 base, leaving 5 bases not matched to a gene. This CDR3 is built from 14 residues. Germline V lookup: CDR1 WNHNN, CDR2 SYGVQD (reference sequence). CDR3 DNA sequence: TGCGCCAGTCGACAGGGATTGAACACCGGGGAGCTGTTTTTT. Translated, it gives CASRQGLNTGELFF.

The chain employs TRBV6-5 and TRBJ2-5, with TRBD2 matching 11 bases. The J segment lost 6 bases and the V segment lost 2 bases, leaving 8 bases of the junction unmatched. The germline V gene has CDR1 MNHEY and CDR2 SVGAGI. The CDR3 length is 16 residues. For the CDR3, the DNA is TGTGCCAGCAGTTACAGTTATAGCGGGGGGGCCCAGACCCAGTACTTC. Its protein is CASSYSYSGGAQTQYF.

This clone appeared a few times. The genes are TRBV6-1 and TRBJ2-3, with 8 nucleotides matching TRBD2. Germline CDR1 and CDR2: MNHNS and SASEGT. J gave up 2 bases and V 1 base, and 8 bases lay outside the gene matches. This CDR3 has 17 residues. CDR3 region: CASSEGIGGGHTDTQYF. The CDR3 DNA sequence: TGTGCCAGCAGTGAAGGCATCGGCGGGGGGCACACAGATACGCAGTATTTT.

V and J are TRBV9 and TRBJ1-3; no definite D call. The germline V gene has CDR1 SGDLS and CDR2 YYNGEE. The CDR3 loop spans 16 amino acids. V was pared by 0 bases and J by 0 bases, with 10 bases between. In DNA form, the CDR3 reads TGTGCCAGCAGCGTAGTTGTCGGCGGCTCTGGAAACACCATATATTTT. Amino acids: CASSVVVGGSGNTIYF.

The CDR3 protein is CASSLGDYEQFF. The CDR3 region has the DNA TGTGCCAGCAGCTTAGGCGACTATGAGCAGTTCTTC. The chain is built from TRBV11-3 and TRBJ2-1; D not resolved. Germline loops: CDR1 SGHNT, CDR2 YENEEA. V was clipped by 1 base and J by 8 bases, with 6 bases between them. The CDR3 runs 12 residues.

This chain connects TRBV4-2 to TRBJ1-1; D is possibly TRBD1 (5 bases). V was trimmed by 0 bases and J by 6 bases, leaving 20 bases between them. Looked up from germline, CDR1 is LGHNA and CDR2 is YNFKEQ. The CDR3 sequence is 17 residues long. CDR3 bases: TGTGCCAGCAGCCAAGATGGGGCCAGCAGGTTAGGGGCTGAAGCTTTCTTT. It translates to CASSQDGASRLGAEAFF.

This rearrangement joins TRBV7-2 to TRBJ1-6; tentatively, D is TRBD1 (6 bases). Trimming stripped 0 bases from V and 9 bases from J, with 9 bases between. This CDR3 region has 14 residues. Germline V gives CDR1 SGHTA, CDR2 FQGNSA. CDR3 residues: CASSLARGFSPLHF. DNA of the CDR3: TGTGCCAGCAGCTTAGCAAGGGGGTTTTCACCCCTCCACTTT.

The chain joins TRBV5-1 to TRBJ2-2, with 10 bases fitting TRBD1. CDR1 and CDR2 (germline): SGHRS, YFSETQ. The CDR3 contains 16 residues. With 0 bases clipped from V and 6 bases from J, the junction kept 5 bases outside the gene matches. The CDR3 loop is CASSLEGTGVAGELFF. CDR3 DNA sequence: TGCGCCAGCAGCTTGGAGGGGACAGGGGTTGCCGGGGAGCTGTTTTTT.

The chain couples TRBV6-1 to TRBJ2-1; 11 bases are a match to TRBD2. J was trimmed by 6 bases and V by 0 bases; bases with no gene match: 4. Germline V gene sequence: CDR1 MNHNS, CDR2 SASEGT. The CDR3 length is 16 residues. CDR3 bases: TGTGCCAGCAGTGAAGCAATAGCGGGGGGGCCCAATGAGCAGTTCTTC. Translating it yields CASSEAIAGGPNEQFF.

V and J are TRBV6-1 and TRBJ1-1, with TRBD1 matching 12 bases. Per the germline V gene, CDR1 is MNHNS and CDR2 is SASEGT. The CDR3 is 16 amino acids. Germline trimming cut 4 bases from V and 1 base from J; bases unmatched to any gene: 4. The CDR3 spells CASSAGTGGANTEAFF. CDR3 in DNA: TGTGCCAGCAGTGCTGGGACAGGGGGCGCGAACACTGAAGCTTTCTTT.

The gene calls are TRBV5-1 and TRBJ2-5; TRBD2 aligns across 14 bases. V was pared by 5 bases and J by 4 bases, with 4 bases of the junction left unmatched. Germline V CDR1 and CDR2: SGHRS, YFSETQ. This CDR3 contains 15 residues. CDR3 coding DNA: TGCGCCAGCAGGACTAGCGGGGGGGCCGGAGAGACCCAGTACTTC. Residues: CASRTSGGAGETQYF.

V is TRBV10-1 and J is TRBJ1-1, with 7 bases lining up with TRBD1. The CDR3 extends over 12 amino acids. The trim removed 3 bases at V and 8 bases at J, leaving 3 bases unmatched. Germline-derived CDR1 and CDR2 are WNHNN and SYGVQD (reference sequence). CDR3 bases: TGCGCCAGCAGTGACCCGGACAGGGAAGCTTTCTTT. Encoded protein: CASSDPDREAFF.